The 30 T cell receptor beta chains presented below share a single source sample, sequenced in a study of T cell responses to AZD1222 COVID-19 vaccine. Sequencing was performed with immunoSEQ multiplex PCR; in TCRdb, only in-frame clones are kept and a portion is missing. The table lists 99,000 or so clones, roughly 89% of them singletons. This specimen was peripheral blood, taken 28 days after the second AZD1222 dose. The receptors shown here come from an adult who received the AZD1222 COVID-19 vaccine.

The rearrangement joins TRBV5-1 to TRBJ2-3; the match to TRBD1 covers 9 bases. The V gene end was trimmed by 3 bases and the J gene end by 4 bases; junction bases not matched to a gene: 9. Per the germline V gene, CDR1 is SGHRS and CDR2 is YFSETQ. This CDR3 is 16 amino acids long. CDR3 DNA sequence: TGCGCCAGCAGCTACGCCGGGACAGGGAAAGCAGATACGCAGTATTTT. Its protein product is CASSYAGTGKADTQYF.

The chain employs TRBV9 and TRBJ2-7, with 7 bases fitting TRBD1. Germline-derived CDR1 and CDR2 are SGDLS and YYNGEE. This CDR3 is built from 14 residues. Germline trimming cut 0 bases from V and 3 bases from J; bases unmatched to any gene: 3. The CDR3 DNA reads as TGTGCCAGCAGCGTAGGGGGACAGCACTACGAGCAGTACTTC. Its translation: CASSVGGQHYEQYF.

This clone was counted between two and nine times. The rearrangement uses TRBV2 and TRBJ2-7; no definite D call. There are 15 residues in the CDR3. The V gene's germline CDR1 is SNHLY and CDR2 FYNNEI. With 6 bases removed from V and 1 base from J, the gap between germline ends came to 16 bases. The CDR3: CASSAGRLVSYEQYF. The CDR3 DNA sequence: TGTGCCAGCAGCGCTGGAAGGTTGGTATCCTACGAGCAGTACTTC.

The gene calls are TRBV28 and TRBJ2-3; 7 nucleotides line up with TRBD1. CDR3 length equals 15 residues. Germline values: CDR1 MDHEN, CDR2 SYDVKM. Unmatched junction bases numbered 7, after V lost 5 bases and J lost 2 bases. CDR3 in amino acids: CASSQDRPSTDTQYF. Written as DNA, the CDR3 is TGTGCCAGCAGTCAGGACAGGCCATCCACAGATACGCAGTATTTT.

This clone was counted once. The CDR3 sequence: CASSQAGGPQETQYF. CDR3 DNA: TGCGCCAGCAGCCAAGCCGGAGGGCCCCAAGAGACCCAGTACTTC. This chain joins TRBV4-1 and TRBJ2-5, with a possible D match to TRBD2 (6 bases). The CDR3 contains 15 residues. Germline values: CDR1 MGHRA, CDR2 YSYEKL. Trimming stripped 1 base from V and 1 base from J, with 10 bases between.

The J gene is TRBJ2-7, the V gene TRBV11-2; TRBD2 matches at 13 bases. The CDR3 spans 16 residues. The V segment lost 3 bases and the J segment 0 bases; nucleotides outside the gene matches: 2. Germline V gene lookup returns CDR1 SGHAT and CDR2 FQNNGV. The CDR3 here is CASSFTSGGVSYEQYF. The CDR3 bases are TGTGCCAGCAGCTTCACTAGCGGGGGGGTCTCCTACGAGCAGTACTTC.

The genes are TRBV27 and TRBJ1-5; tentative D call: TRBD1 (6 bases). Germline V gives CDR1 MNHEY, CDR2 SMNVEV (reference sequence). V dropped 6 bases and J dropped 6 bases, with 15 bases sitting between them. CDR3 length equals 14 residues. The CDR3 is CASSAHRDSQPQHF. The CDR3 nucleotides are TGTGCCAGCAGCGCCCACAGGGATAGTCAGCCCCAGCATTTT.

The rearrangement joins TRBV6-5 to TRBJ1-1; 10 positions agree with TRBD1. The CDR3 spans 14 residues. The germline CDR1 and CDR2 sequences are MNHEY and SVGAGI. V lost 5 bases, J lost 5 bases, and 5 bases stayed unmatched. CDR3 in DNA: TGTGCCAGCAGTCAGACAGGGGGCAGGACTGAAGCTTTCTTT. As protein: CASSQTGGRTEAFF.

The chain recombines TRBV12-3 or TRBV12-4 with TRBJ2-3; no reliable D call. The CDR3 has 13 residues. V shed 3 bases and J shed 1 base, with 5 bases lying between them. The CDR3 DNA sequence: TGTGCCAGCAGTTTTCGGGGCACAGATACGCAGTATTTT. It translates to CASSFRGTDTQYF.

CDR3 amino acids: CASSLKREQETQYF. The CDR3 DNA reads TGCGCCAGCAGCTTGAAGAGGGAGCAAGAGACCCAGTACTTC. The rearrangement uses TRBV5-1 and TRBJ2-5; D possibly corresponds to TRBD2 (5 bases). Germline loops: CDR1 SGHRS, CDR2 YFSETQ. CDR3 length equals 14 residues. The V and J ends lost 1 base and 2 bases respectively, with 9 bases between them.

The rearrangement links TRBV7-2 to TRBJ1-4, with TRBD1 as a possible D gene (6 bases). Per germline, CDR1 SGHTA and CDR2 FQGNSA. This CDR3 is 15 amino acids long. The V end was cut by 1 base, the J end by 5 bases, with 11 bases between. CDR3 in DNA: TGTGCCAGCAGCTTAGTGCGGACAGTAAATGAAAAACTGTTTTTT. It is translated as CASSLVRTVNEKLFF.

Here the CDR3 DNA reads TGTGCCAGCAGCGACCGGGACAGGCCTGGAAACACCATATATTTT. This gives the protein CASSDRDRPGNTIYF. The V call is TRBV5-8, the J call TRBJ1-3, with 8 bases that match TRBD1. Germline trimming cut 4 bases from V and 2 bases from J; bases unmatched to any gene: 5. This CDR3 region has 15 residues. The germline V gene encodes CDR1 SGHTS and CDR2 YDEGEE.

In DNA form, the CDR3 reads TGCGCCAGCAGTCAGAGGCAGGGCGCGCCCAAAAACATTCAGTACTTC. Protein product: CASSQRQGAPKNIQYF. The chain joins TRBV23-1 to TRBJ2-4; TRBD1 might be the D (5 bases). TRBV23-1 is an ORF, and what it does is uncertain. V lost 3 bases to trimming and J lost 2 bases, with 14 bases between them. This CDR3 spans 16 amino acids.

The chain links TRBV10-3 to TRBJ2-7; 9 bases fit TRBD2. The CDR3 loop spans 13 amino acids. The germline gives CDR1 ENHRY, CDR2 SYGVKD. The CDR3 sequence: CALRSASGKEQYF. The CDR3 DNA follows: TGTGCACTTAGGTCGGCTAGCGGGAAAGAGCAGTACTTC.

The chain recombines TRBV27 with TRBJ2-1; possible D gene TRBD2, 6 bases. The ends were cut back, 6 bases at V and 7 bases at J, with 22 bases in the middle. From germline, CDR1 is MNHEY and CDR2 SMNVEV (reference sequence). This CDR3 comprises 16 residues. Written as DNA, the CDR3 is TGTGCCAGCAGAACTTGGAGGGCGGAGGTCAGGAATGAGCAGTTCTTC. This encodes CASRTWRAEVRNEQFF.

This chain uses TRBV19 with TRBJ2-1; 10 positions match TRBD2. The junction had 12 bases not matched to a gene; V was cut back by 1 base and J by 12 bases. CDR1 is LNHDA, CDR2 SQIVND, per germline (reference sequence). The CDR3 spans 16 residues. CDR3: CASSIGPSGSIARQFF. The CDR3 bases are TGTGCCAGTAGTATAGGGCCTAGCGGGAGTATAGCGCGGCAGTTCTTC.

The chain uses TRBV7-2 and TRBJ2-1, with 7 positions matching TRBD1. V shed 4 bases and J 8 bases; nucleotides not matched to a gene: 11. Per germline, CDR1 SGHTA and CDR2 FQGNSA. The CDR3 totals 15 residues. The CDR3 region is CASSSQGVWMDEQFF. Written as DNA, the CDR3 is TGTGCCAGCAGCTCCCAGGGGGTCTGGATGGATGAGCAGTTCTTC.

The chain employs TRBV29-1 and TRBJ2-3, with 9 bases identical to TRBD2. CDR3 length: 14 residues. The V gene end was trimmed by 8 bases and the J gene end by 5 bases; junction bases not matched to a gene: 11. Germline V lookup: CDR1 SQVTM, CDR2 ANQGSEA. CDR3 loop: CSLASGIAQDTQYF. CDR3 nucleotide sequence: TGCAGCCTAGCTAGCGGGATTGCACAAGATACGCAGTATTTT.

The chain is built from TRBV4-1 and TRBJ2-1; D gene unclear. Trimming took off 4 bases at V and 7 bases at J, with 14 bases between the two ends. The CDR3 runs to 14 residues. The germline V gene has CDR1 MGHRA and CDR2 YSYEKL. The CDR3 spells CASSPPGIENEQFF. CDR3 DNA: TGCGCCAGCAGCCCCCCCGGCATTGAAAATGAGCAGTTCTTC.

The chain carries TRBV20-1 and TRBJ2-4, with TRBD2 identical over 11 bases. Losses at the gene ends were 3 bases for V and 1 base for J; bases not matched to a gene: 11. Germline V lookup: CDR1 DFQATT, CDR2 SNEGSKA (reference sequence). CDR3 length equals 18 residues. The CDR3 loop reads CSASLLAGGPAAKNIQYF. For the CDR3, the DNA is TGCAGTGCTAGTCTATTAGCGGGAGGGCCCGCGGCCAAAAACATTCAGTACTTC.

On this clone itself: At one of its ends the junction is not consistent with the germline gene, which may arise from a read error. The chain couples TRBV7-6 to TRBJ2-3; tentatively, D is TRBD2 (6 bases). This CDR3 is built from 15 residues. Germline V lookup: CDR1 SGHVS, CDR2 FNYEAQ. The CDR3 spells CASSLGTAGSDSQYF. The DNA for the CDR3 is TGTGCCAGCAGCTTAGGTACCGCGGGGTCAGATTCGCAGTATTTT.

This clone has just one count. The J gene is TRBJ2-5, the V gene TRBV7-8; 15 bases match TRBD2. The CDR3 runs to 16 residues. J was trimmed by 5 bases and V by 5 bases; bases with no gene match: 6. CDR1 and CDR2 (germline): SGHVS, FQNEAQ. CDR3 protein: CASSRGLAGGRETQYF. CDR3 DNA sequence: TGTGCCAGCAGCCGAGGACTAGCGGGAGGGAGGGAGACCCAGTACTTC.

The chain has TRBV7-9 and TRBJ2-5; perhaps TRBD1 as D (5 bases). Germline lookup yields CDR1 SEHNR and CDR2 FQNEAQ (reference sequence). V lost 1 base and J lost 0, with 15 bases in between. The CDR3 length is 17 residues. CDR3 residues: CASSLGLGLTYQETQYF. The CDR3 nucleotides read TGTGCCAGCAGCTTAGGTCTGGGGCTAACCTACCAAGAGACCCAGTACTTC.

The chain uses TRBV19 and TRBJ2-1, with D unclear. Germline assignment: CDR1 LNHDA and CDR2 SQIVND (reference sequence). This CDR3 spans 13 amino acids. Trimming cost V 3 bases and J 9 bases, with 12 bases left between them. In DNA form, the CDR3 reads TGTGCCAGTAGTATTATCGCCCCCGGTGAGCAGTTCTTC. Protein: CASSIIAPGEQFF.

V is TRBV5-1 and J is TRBJ1-1, with 7 bases lining up with TRBD1. After removal of 2 bases from V and 5 bases from J, the junction contained 6 bases not matched to a gene. Looked up from germline, CDR1 is SGHRS and CDR2 is YFSETQ. This CDR3 is 14 amino acids long. The CDR3 region is CASSLQGQWTEAFF. For the CDR3, the DNA is TGCGCCAGCAGCTTACAGGGGCAATGGACTGAAGCTTTCTTT.

CDR3 nucleotides: TGTGCCAGCAGGGGACAGGGCCAAGAGACCCAGTACTTC. Translation: CASRGQGQETQYF. V and J are TRBV12-3 or TRBV12-4 and TRBJ2-5, with 9 positions matching TRBD1. The CDR3 loop spans 13 amino acids. Trimming at V came to 6 bases and at J to 1 base, leaving 0 bases not matched to a gene.

In DNA, the CDR3 is TGTGCCAGCACCCCGCTAGCGGAGGTTTACGAGCAGTACTTC. It yields the protein CASTPLAEVYEQYF. The V gene is TRBV6-5, the J gene TRBJ2-7; 7 nucleotides agree with TRBD2. CDR3 length equals 14 residues. Trimming at V came to 7 bases and at J to 4 bases, leaving 10 bases not matched to a gene. Per the germline V gene, CDR1 is MNHEY and CDR2 is SVGAGI.

This chain joins TRBV21-1 and TRBJ2-7; TRBD1, the D gene given by the table, was not confirmed from the DNA. TRBV21-1 is reported as a pseudogene. The CDR3 has 16 amino acids. The CDR3 here is CASSKAHKTNTYEQYF. The CDR3 DNA reads TGTGCCAGCAGCAAAGCGCATAAGACAAACACCTACGAGCAGTACTTC.

This clone showed up just once. The chain carries TRBV3-1 (or the pseudogene TRBV3-2) and TRBJ2-3; TRBD1 matches at 9 bases. This CDR3 is built from 16 residues. V lost 4 bases to trimming and J lost 0 bases; unmatched junction nucleotides: 5. Germline CDR1 is LGHDT and CDR2 is YNNKEL (reference sequence). Here the CDR3 DNA reads TGTGCCAGCAGCCTAACAGGGGGCCTGAGCACAGATACGCAGTATTTT. It specifies CASSLTGGLSTDTQYF.

This chain joins TRBV3-1 (or the pseudogene TRBV3-2) and TRBJ2-7; no clear D gene. Per germline, CDR1 LGHDT and CDR2 YNNKEL (reference sequence). This CDR3 has 12 residues. V was trimmed by 2 bases and J by 4 bases, leaving 6 bases between them. DNA for the CDR3: TGTGCCAGCAGCCAACTCCGGTACGAGCAGTACTTC. As protein: CASSQLRYEQYF.